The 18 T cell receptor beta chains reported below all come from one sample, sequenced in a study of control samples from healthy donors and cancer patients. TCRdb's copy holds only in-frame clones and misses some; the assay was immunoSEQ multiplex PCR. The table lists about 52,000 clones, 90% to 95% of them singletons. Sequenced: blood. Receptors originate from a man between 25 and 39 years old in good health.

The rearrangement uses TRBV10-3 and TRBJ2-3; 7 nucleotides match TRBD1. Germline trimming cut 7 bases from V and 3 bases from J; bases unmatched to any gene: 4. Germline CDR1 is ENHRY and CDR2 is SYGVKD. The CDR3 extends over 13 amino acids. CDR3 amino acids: CAINGQETDTQYF. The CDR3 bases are TGTGCCATCAATGGACAGGAAACAGATACGCAGTATTTT.

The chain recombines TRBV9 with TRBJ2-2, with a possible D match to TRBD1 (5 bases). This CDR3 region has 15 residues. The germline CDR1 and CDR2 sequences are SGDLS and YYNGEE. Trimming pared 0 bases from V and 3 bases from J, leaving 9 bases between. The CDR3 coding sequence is TGTGCCAGCAGCGTAGGAAGGGGATACACCGGGGAGCTGTTTTTT. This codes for CASSVGRGYTGELFF.

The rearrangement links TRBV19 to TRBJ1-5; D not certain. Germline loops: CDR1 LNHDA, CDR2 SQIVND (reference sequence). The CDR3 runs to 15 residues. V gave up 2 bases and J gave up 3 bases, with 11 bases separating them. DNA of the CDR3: TGTGCCAGTAGTATACACCTGGCTTCCAATCAGCCCCAGCATTTT. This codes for CASSIHLASNQPQHF. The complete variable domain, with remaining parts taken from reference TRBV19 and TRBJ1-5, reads DGGITQSPKYLFRKEGQNVTLSCEQNLNHDAMYWYRQDPGQGLRLIYYSQIVNDFQKGDIAEGYSVSREKKESFPLTVTSAQKNPTAFYLCASSIHLASNQPQHFGDGTRLSIL.

CDR3 residues: CASSIPPYRLGTNTGELFF. CDR3 nucleotide sequence: TGTGCCAGTAGTATACCCCCCTACAGGTTGGGCACGAACACCGGGGAGCTGTTTTTT. The chain employs TRBV19 and TRBJ2-2; perhaps TRBD1 as D (5 bases). Trimming took off 2 bases at V and 0 bases at J, with 19 bases between the two ends. CDR3 size: 19 residues. From germline, CDR1 is LNHDA and CDR2 SQIVND (reference sequence). Variable domain in full (rest from reference TRBV19 and TRBJ2-2): DGGITQSPKYLFRKEGQNVTLSCEQNLNHDAMYWYRQDPGQGLRLIYYSQIVNDFQKGDIAEGYSVSREKKESFPLTVTSAQKNPTAFYLCASSIPPYRLGTNTGELFFGEGSRLTVL.

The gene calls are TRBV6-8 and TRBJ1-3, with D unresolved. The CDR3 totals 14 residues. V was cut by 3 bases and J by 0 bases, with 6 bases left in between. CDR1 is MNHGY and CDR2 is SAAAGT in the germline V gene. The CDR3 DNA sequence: TGTGCCAGCAGTTATTCGATCTCTGGAAACACCATATATTTT. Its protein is CASSYSISGNTIYF.

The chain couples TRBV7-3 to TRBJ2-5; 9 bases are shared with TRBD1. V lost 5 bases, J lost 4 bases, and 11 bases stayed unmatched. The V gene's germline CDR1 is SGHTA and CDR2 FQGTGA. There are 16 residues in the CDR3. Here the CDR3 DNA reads TGTGCCAGCAGCCTCCCGGGACAGGGCGGTCGAGAGACCCAGTACTTC. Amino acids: CASSLPGQGGRETQYF.

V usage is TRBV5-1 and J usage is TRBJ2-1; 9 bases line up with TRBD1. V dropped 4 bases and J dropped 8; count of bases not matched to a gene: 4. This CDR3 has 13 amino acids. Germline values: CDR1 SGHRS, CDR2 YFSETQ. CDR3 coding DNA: TGCGCCAGCAGCGGGACAGGGATGGATGAGCAGTTCTTC. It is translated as CASSGTGMDEQFF.

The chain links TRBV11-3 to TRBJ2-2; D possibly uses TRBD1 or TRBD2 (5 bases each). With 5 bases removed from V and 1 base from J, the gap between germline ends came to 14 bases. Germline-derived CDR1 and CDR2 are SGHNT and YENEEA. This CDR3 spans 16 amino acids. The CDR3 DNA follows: TGTGCCAGCAGCCCCACGAGAGGGGAGAACACCGGGGAGCTGTTTTTT. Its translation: CASSPTRGENTGELFF.

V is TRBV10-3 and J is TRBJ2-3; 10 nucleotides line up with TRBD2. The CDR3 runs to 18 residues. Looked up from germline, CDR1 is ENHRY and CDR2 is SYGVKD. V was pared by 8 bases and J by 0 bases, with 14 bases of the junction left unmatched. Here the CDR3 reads CAIGASGSRNPSTDTQYF. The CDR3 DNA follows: TGTGCCATCGGGGCTAGCGGGAGTCGGAACCCTAGCACAGATACGCAGTATTTT.

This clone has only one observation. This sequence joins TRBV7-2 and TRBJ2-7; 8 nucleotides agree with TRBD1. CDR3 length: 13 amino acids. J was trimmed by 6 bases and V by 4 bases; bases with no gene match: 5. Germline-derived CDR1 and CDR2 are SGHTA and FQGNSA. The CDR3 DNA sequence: TGTGCCAGCAGCTCTGCCGGGACAGGCGAGCAGTACTTC. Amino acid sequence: CASSSAGTGEQYF.

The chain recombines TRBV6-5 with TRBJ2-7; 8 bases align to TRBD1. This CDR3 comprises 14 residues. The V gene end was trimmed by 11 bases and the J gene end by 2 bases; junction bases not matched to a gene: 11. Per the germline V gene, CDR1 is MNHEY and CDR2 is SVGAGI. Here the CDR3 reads CAATSGGPPYEQYF. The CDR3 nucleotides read TGTGCCGCCACCTCAGGGGGCCCTCCCTACGAGCAGTACTTC.

The chain's CDR3 is CASSIGAGSTDTQYF. CDR3 bases: TGTGCCAGTAGTATCGGGGCGGGGAGCACAGATACGCAGTATTTT. V is TRBV19 and J is TRBJ2-3, with D possibly TRBD2 on 6 matching bases. The CDR3 is 15 residues long. Trimming shortened V by 3 bases and J by 0 bases, and 10 bases separated the two germline ends. CDR1 and CDR2 from the germline V gene are LNHDA and SQIVND (reference sequence).

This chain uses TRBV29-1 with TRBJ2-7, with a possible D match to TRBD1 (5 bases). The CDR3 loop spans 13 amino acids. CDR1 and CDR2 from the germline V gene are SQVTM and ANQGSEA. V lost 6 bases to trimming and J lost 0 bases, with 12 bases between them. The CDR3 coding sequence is TGCAGCGTCTTGGGGCAGGACTCCTACGAGCAGTACTTC. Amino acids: CSVLGQDSYEQYF.

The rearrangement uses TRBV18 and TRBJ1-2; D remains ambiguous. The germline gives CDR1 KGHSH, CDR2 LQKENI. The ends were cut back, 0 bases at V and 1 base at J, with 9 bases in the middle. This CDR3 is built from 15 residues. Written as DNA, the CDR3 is TGTGCCAGCTCACCACCGGCGGGCAGTAACTATGGCTACACCTTC. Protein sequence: CASSPPAGSNYGYTF.

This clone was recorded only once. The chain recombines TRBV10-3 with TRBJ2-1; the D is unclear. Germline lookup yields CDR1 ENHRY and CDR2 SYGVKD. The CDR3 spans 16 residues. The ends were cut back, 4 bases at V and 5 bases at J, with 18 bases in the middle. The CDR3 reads CAISGVAERRDNEQFF. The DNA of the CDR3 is TGTGCCATCAGTGGGGTGGCGGAGAGAAGGGACAATGAGCAGTTCTTC.

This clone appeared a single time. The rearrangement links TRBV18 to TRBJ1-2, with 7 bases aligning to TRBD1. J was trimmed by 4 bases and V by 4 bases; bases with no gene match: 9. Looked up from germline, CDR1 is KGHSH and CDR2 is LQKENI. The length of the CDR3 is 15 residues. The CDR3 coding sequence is TGTGCCAGCTCACTGAGGGACAGTCGATCCTATGGCTACACCTTC. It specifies CASSLRDSRSYGYTF.

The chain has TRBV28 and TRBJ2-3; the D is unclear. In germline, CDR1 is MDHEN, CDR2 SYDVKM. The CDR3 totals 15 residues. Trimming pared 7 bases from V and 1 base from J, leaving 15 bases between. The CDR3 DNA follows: TGTGCCAGCAAGCCTCAAGGGTGGGGCACAGATACGCAGTATTTT. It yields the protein CASKPQGWGTDTQYF.

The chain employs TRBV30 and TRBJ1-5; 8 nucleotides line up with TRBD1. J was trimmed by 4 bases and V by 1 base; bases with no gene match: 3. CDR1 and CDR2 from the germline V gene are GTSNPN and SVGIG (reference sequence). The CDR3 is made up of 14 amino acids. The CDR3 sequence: CAWSGGTGNQPQHF. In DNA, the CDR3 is TGTGCCTGGAGTGGCGGGACAGGTAATCAGCCCCAGCATTTT.